A selection of T cell receptor beta chains follows, all from one sample in a study of T-cell memory formation after mild COVID-19. TCRdb independently ran MiXCR on the 5' RACE reads; one entry per CDR3 protein. Of roughly 250,000 distinct CDR3 sequences in the sample, 16% were seen once. What was sequenced was PBMCs or a T cell subset sorted from them (not recorded which). The receptor source for this set is a young man who had mild COVID-19 (a few samples of this study predate the infection). Cell type and time point are not known. The CDR3 runs from the conserved cysteine through the conserved F or W. Each record gives: clone size, V gene, D gene, J gene, CDR3 protein, CDR3 DNA. D genes are given only for firm matches. Size is stated for part of the rows, as once, few or many counts, or as a class when the clone is expanded.

clone size: .
V gene: TRBV24-1
D gene: .
J gene: TRBJ2-5
CDR3 protein: CATSERRDQETQYF
CDR3 DNA: TGTGCCACCAGTGAAAGAAGAGACCAAGAGACCCAGTACTTC

clone size: few
V gene: TRBV5-1
D gene: .
J gene: TRBJ2-5
CDR3 protein: CASSLVGVGTQYF
CDR3 DNA: TGCGCCAGCAGCTTAGTGGGGGTCGGGACCCAGTACTTC

clone size: .
V gene: TRBV28
D gene: .
J gene: TRBJ1-1
CDR3 protein: CAGQGRTEAFF
CDR3 DNA: TGTGCCGGGCAGGGGAGAACTGAAGCTTTCTTT

clone size: few
V gene: TRBV7-9
D gene: .
J gene: TRBJ2-5
CDR3 protein: CASSLASGGEETQYF
CDR3 DNA: TGTGCCAGCAGCTTAGCATCCGGGGGCGAGGAGACCCAGTACTTC

clone size: .
V gene: TRBV6-2/TRBV6-3
D gene: TRBD2
J gene: TRBJ2-3
CDR3 protein: CASSDPRTSGGTDTQYF
CDR3 DNA: TGTGCCAGCAGTGACCCTCGAACTAGCGGGGGCACAGATACGCAGTATTTT

clone size: .
V gene: TRBV12-3/TRBV12-4
D gene: .
J gene: TRBJ1-4
CDR3 protein: CASSWGTSEKLFF
CDR3 DNA: TGTGCCAGCAGTTGGGGGACGAGCGAAAAACTGTTTTTT

clone size: .
V gene: TRBV9
D gene: .
J gene: TRBJ2-5
CDR3 protein: CASSVQGQETQYF
CDR3 DNA: TGTGCCAGCAGCGTACAGGGGCAAGAGACCCAGTACTTC

clone size: many
V gene: TRBV7-2
D gene: .
J gene: TRBJ2-1
CDR3 protein: CASSSRKLEQFF
CDR3 DNA: TGTGCCAGCAGCTCCCGAAAGCTCGAGCAGTTCTTC

clone size: .
V gene: TRBV4-3
D gene: .
J gene: TRBJ1-4
CDR3 protein: CASSQVQGGGVFF
CDR3 DNA: TGCGCCAGCAGCCAAGTCCAGGGCGGGGGAGTGTTTTTT

clone size: .
V gene: TRBV6-2/TRBV6-3
D gene: .
J gene: TRBJ1-1
CDR3 protein: CASSYVWGSYTEAFF
CDR3 DNA: TGTGCCAGCAGTTACGTTTGGGGCAGCTACACTGAAGCTTTCTTT

clone size: many
V gene: TRBV12-3/TRBV12-4
D gene: TRBD1
J gene: TRBJ1-6
CDR3 protein: CASSVTGESPLHF
CDR3 DNA: TGTGCCAGCAGTGTAACAGGGGAATCACCCCTCCACTTT

clone size: .
V gene: TRBV7-6
D gene: .
J gene: TRBJ1-4
CDR3 protein: CASSLGAGTTNEKLFF
CDR3 DNA: TGTGCCAGCAGCTTAGGGGCAGGAACAACTAATGAAAAACTGTTTTTT

clone size: .
V gene: TRBV28
D gene: .
J gene: TRBJ2-6
CDR3 protein: CASSPSGSFIAFSGANVLTF
CDR3 DNA: TGTGCCAGCAGTCCCTCGGGCAGTTTCATAGCCTTCTCTGGGGCCAACGTCCTGACTTTC

clone size: .
V gene: TRBV20-1
D gene: TRBD1
J gene: TRBJ1-5
CDR3 protein: CSARVVGQGYNQPQHF
CDR3 DNA: TGCAGTGCTAGAGTAGTGGGACAGGGGTACAATCAGCCCCAGCATTTT

clone size: .
V gene: TRBV18
D gene: TRBD1
J gene: TRBJ2-3
CDR3 protein: CASSSRDRGPDTQYF
CDR3 DNA: TGTGCCAGCTCTTCCCGAGACAGGGGCCCAGATACGCAGTATTTT

clone size: few
V gene: TRBV20-1
D gene: .
J gene: TRBJ1-2
CDR3 protein: CSSFEGGYTF
CDR3 DNA: TGCAGTTCTTTCGAGGGTGGCTACACCTTC

clone size: few
V gene: TRBV6-1
D gene: TRBD1
J gene: TRBJ1-5
CDR3 protein: CASSFKRGRGQPQHF
CDR3 DNA: TGTGCCAGCAGTTTCAAGAGGGGGCGAGGTCAGCCCCAGCATTTT

clone size: .
V gene: TRBV15
D gene: .
J gene: TRBJ1-5
CDR3 protein: CATSRDKGDSNQPQHF
CDR3 DNA: TGTGCCACCAGCAGAGATAAAGGGGATAGCAATCAGCCCCAGCATTTT

clone size: few
V gene: TRBV20-1
D gene: .
J gene: TRBJ2-3
CDR3 protein: CSARSPVGVRVQYF
CDR3 DNA: TGCAGTGCTAGATCGCCGGTTGGAGTCCGGGTGCAGTATTTT

clone size: .
V gene: TRBV5-4
D gene: .
J gene: TRBJ2-6
CDR3 protein: CASSPRLISGANVLTF
CDR3 DNA: TGTGCCAGCAGCCCTCGACTGATCTCTGGGGCCAACGTCCTGACTTTC

clone size: .
V gene: TRBV10-3
D gene: TRBD2
J gene: TRBJ2-1
CDR3 protein: CAIRTSGGAGNEQFF
CDR3 DNA: TGTGCCATCAGGACTAGCGGGGGGGCCGGTAATGAGCAGTTCTTC

clone size: few
V gene: TRBV24-1
D gene: TRBD1
J gene: TRBJ2-2
CDR3 protein: CATSERGRDGELFF
CDR3 DNA: TGTGCCACCAGTGAGAGGGGGCGCGACGGGGAGCTGTTTTTT

clone size: few
V gene: TRBV29-1
D gene: .
J gene: TRBJ2-5
CDR3 protein: CSVLKRDIGETQYF
CDR3 DNA: TGCAGCGTTCTCAAGCGGGACATCGGAGAGACCCAGTACTTC

clone size: few
V gene: TRBV7-9
D gene: TRBD1
J gene: TRBJ1-2
CDR3 protein: CASSSSRTGANYGYTF
CDR3 DNA: TGTGCCAGCAGCTCCAGTCGGACAGGGGCTAACTATGGCTACACCTTC

clone size: many
V gene: TRBV7-6
D gene: TRBD2
J gene: TRBJ2-5
CDR3 protein: CASSRLRPTSGQETQYF
CDR3 DNA: TGTGCCAGCAGCCGCCTTAGGCCGACTAGCGGACAAGAGACCCAGTACTTC

clone size: .
V gene: TRBV18
D gene: .
J gene: TRBJ2-2
CDR3 protein: CASSPSGQSNTGELFF
CDR3 DNA: TGTGCCAGCTCACCCTCGGGACAATCGAACACCGGGGAGCTGTTTTTT

clone size: many
V gene: TRBV7-9
D gene: .
J gene: TRBJ2-5
CDR3 protein: CAVETQYF
CDR3 DNA: TGTGCCGTAGAGACCCAGTACTTC

clone size: .
V gene: TRBV9
D gene: TRBD2
J gene: TRBJ2-1
CDR3 protein: CASSVGLAGGRGNEQFF
CDR3 DNA: TGTGCCAGCAGCGTAGGACTAGCGGGGGGCCGAGGGAATGAGCAGTTCTTC

clone size: .
V gene: TRBV5-1
D gene: .
J gene: TRBJ2-3
CDR3 protein: CASSPGQVTDTQYF
CDR3 DNA: TGCGCCAGCAGCCCGGGCCAAGTCACAGATACGCAGTATTTT

clone size: .
V gene: TRBV7-6
D gene: .
J gene: TRBJ1-6
CDR3 protein: CASSLTGGDSPLHF
CDR3 DNA: TGTGCCAGCAGCTTAACCGGGGGAGATTCACCCCTCCACTTT

clone size: few
V gene: TRBV11-2
D gene: .
J gene: TRBJ2-4
CDR3 protein: CASSLELGAMIAKNIQYF
CDR3 DNA: TGTGCCAGCAGCTTAGAACTGGGGGCGATGATAGCCAAAAACATTCAGTACTTC

clone size: .
V gene: TRBV19
D gene: .
J gene: TRBJ2-1
CDR3 protein: CASSISTSEQFF
CDR3 DNA: TGTGCCAGTAGTATATCAACGAGTGAGCAGTTCTTC

clone size: .
V gene: TRBV6-2/TRBV6-3
D gene: .
J gene: TRBJ1-2
CDR3 protein: CASTLDGLTLTNYGYTF
CDR3 DNA: TGTGCCAGCACCCTAGATGGGTTAACGCTGACTAACTATGGCTACACCTTC

clone size: few
V gene: TRBV2
D gene: .
J gene: TRBJ2-2
CDR3 protein: CASSEGYVELFF
CDR3 DNA: TGTGCCAGCAGTGAAGGATACGTGGAGCTGTTTTTT

clone size: .
V gene: TRBV18
D gene: .
J gene: TRBJ1-3
CDR3 protein: CASSPPVSGNTIYF
CDR3 DNA: TGTGCCAGCTCACCACCGGTTTCTGGAAACACCATATATTTT

clone size: few
V gene: TRBV6-2/TRBV6-3
D gene: TRBD1
J gene: TRBJ1-5
CDR3 protein: CASSYPWDRGLYQPQHF
CDR3 DNA: TGTGCCAGCAGTTACCCCTGGGACAGGGGGCTGTATCAGCCCCAGCATTTT

clone size: .
V gene: TRBV10-3
D gene: .
J gene: TRBJ1-4
CDR3 protein: CAISEGPGDEKLFF
CDR3 DNA: TGTGCCATCAGTGAGGGTCCGGGGGATGAAAAACTGTTTTTT

clone size: few
V gene: TRBV6-5
D gene: .
J gene: TRBJ2-3
CDR3 protein: CASSYRSGDTQYF
CDR3 DNA: TGTGCCAGCAGTTACCGTTCCGGAGATACGCAGTATTTT

clone size: many
V gene: TRBV7-2
D gene: TRBD2
J gene: TRBJ2-3
CDR3 protein: CASSPIAGGRDTQYF
CDR3 DNA: TGTGCCAGCAGCCCGATAGCGGGGGGCAGGGATACGCAGTATTTT

clone size: many
V gene: TRBV29-1
D gene: .
J gene: TRBJ2-7
CDR3 protein: CSVEGGVDYEQYF
CDR3 DNA: TGCAGCGTTGAAGGGGGTGTAGACTACGAGCAGTACTTC

clone size: .
V gene: TRBV28
D gene: TRBD1
J gene: TRBJ1-4
CDR3 protein: CASSPLGQGVGRFF
CDR3 DNA: TGTGCCAGCAGTCCACTCGGACAGGGGGTAGGCCGGTTTTTT

clone size: few
V gene: TRBV6-6
D gene: TRBD1
J gene: TRBJ2-1
CDR3 protein: CASSTGTDYNEQFF
CDR3 DNA: TGTGCCAGCAGTACCGGGACAGATTACAATGAGCAGTTCTTC

clone size: .
V gene: TRBV5-1
D gene: .
J gene: TRBJ2-1
CDR3 protein: CASSLDLHNEQFF
CDR3 DNA: TGCGCCAGCAGCTTGGATCTCCACAATGAGCAGTTCTTC

clone size: .
V gene: TRBV7-8
D gene: TRBD2
J gene: TRBJ2-3
CDR3 protein: CASSSRGFSTDTQYF
CDR3 DNA: TGTGCCAGCAGCTCGCGGGGGTTTAGCACAGATACGCAGTATTTT

clone size: many
V gene: TRBV7-9
D gene: .
J gene: TRBJ2-3
CDR3 protein: CASSISEFTHTDTQYF
CDR3 DNA: TGTGCCAGCAGCATTAGTGAGTTCACACACACAGATACGCAGTATTTT

clone size: .
V gene: TRBV13
D gene: TRBD1
J gene: TRBJ1-6
CDR3 protein: CASSSRDRGVSPLHF
CDR3 DNA: TGTGCCAGCAGCAGCCGGGACAGGGGCGTGTCACCCCTCCACTTT

clone size: few
V gene: TRBV4-2
D gene: .
J gene: TRBJ1-5
CDR3 protein: CASSKNRAQPQHF
CDR3 DNA: TGTGCCAGCAGCAAGAACAGGGCTCAGCCCCAGCATTTT

clone size: .
V gene: TRBV2
D gene: .
J gene: TRBJ2-7
CDR3 protein: CASSALGEQYF
CDR3 DNA: TGTGCCAGCAGTGCCCTGGGGGAGCAGTACTTC

clone size: .
V gene: TRBV2
D gene: .
J gene: TRBJ1-5
CDR3 protein: CASNQVQVGQPQHF
CDR3 DNA: TGTGCCAGCAACCAAGTCCAGGTTGGACAGCCCCAGCATTTT

clone size: many
V gene: TRBV12-3/TRBV12-4
D gene: .
J gene: TRBJ1-5
CDR3 protein: CASSWVKGVGNQPQHF
CDR3 DNA: TGTGCCAGCAGTTGGGTCAAGGGGGTTGGCAATCAGCCCCAGCATTTT